This is a list of T cell receptor beta chains from one sample in a study of spatial heterogeneity in lung cancer. TCRdb re-called the 5' RACE reads through MiXCR, storing one row per CDR3 protein. The top ten hold about a fifth of the sample, which has about 94,000 distinct CDR3 sequences, 15% to 20% seen once. The sequencing used PBMCs, collected at follow-up. Receptors originate from a male donor with early-stage non-small cell lung cancer. CDR3s include the opening cysteine and the closing phenylalanine or tryptophan. The order of the fields is V gene, CDR3 protein.

>TRBV29-1
CSVEPYNEQFF
>TRBV3-1
CASSQFGTGASGYTF
>TRBV9
CASSFREGANEKLFF
>TRBV6-5
CASSYVRNYGYTF
>TRBV6-5
CASSSQAASGSMGTQYF
>TRBV5-8
CASSLTGTSTDTQYF
>TRBV5-1
CASSLASGTGELFF
>TRBV20-1
CSAILAGVKTQYF
>TRBV11-3
CASSPGLLFGELFF
>TRBV10-1
CASSDSGRGTDTQYF
>TRBV3-1
CASSPVRGITEAFF
>TRBV20-1
CSARVSSQETQYF
>TRBV20-1
CSAMLGLRTDTQYF
>TRBV12-5
CASGSLTAYNEQFF
>TRBV6-1
CASSGRQGYSNQPQHF
>TRBV6-5
CASRKTGTNYGYTF
>TRBV10-3
CAISEGGSYYGYTF
>TRBV19
CASSTGPRGRGQYF
>TRBV7-6
CASSFRGGYEQYF
>TRBV2
CASILQGVAEAFF
>TRBV4-1
CASSIKPNTEAFF
>TRBV4-3
CVSSQEWAGASSYNSPLHF
>TRBV7-6
CASSLNTPGGSYNSPLHF
>TRBV5-1
CASSLLGTPSEQFF
>TRBV7-3
CASSLTVDTEAFF
>TRBV7-9
CASSLGGLQAYEQYF
>TRBV6-2/TRBV6-3
CASSRQRGSTDTQYF
>TRBV20-1
CSARESSTGTGFTDTQYF
>TRBV29-1
CSSYGGHTGELFF
>TRBV20-1
CSAGGSTRNTIYF
>TRBV7-9
CASSSGTGPTGELFF
>TRBV3-1
CASSPNRAVTEQYF
>TRBV3-1
CASSQVRDNSPLHF
>TRBV20-1
CSAAAGTGTGELFF
>TRBV2
CASKGPGTDTQYF
>TRBV20-1
CSAPPPFGTASETQYF
>TRBV7-7
CASSSGSGNTIYF
>TRBV19
CASSSRPLVGGFRAFF
>TRBV7-8
CASTLRQGLSYGYTF
>TRBV10-3
CAISASSADTQYF
>TRBV2
CASALAPSSEQFF
>TRBV11-2
CASSFDISPEQYF
>TRBV27
CASSFEHMNTGELFF
>TRBV7-9
CASSPREAAGVNTEAFF
>TRBV4-3
CASSRGTGVGTDTQYF
>TRBV2
CASKAPNYGYTF
>TRBV29-1
CSVGGGANQPQHF
>TRBV6-5
CASSRWGDNQPQHF
>TRBV27
CASRRDRGRASTDTQYF
>TRBV9
CASSVGGQNTEAFF
>TRBV18
CASSELFTDTQYF
>TRBV2
CASSPTSALGANVLTF